This T cell receptor (beta chain) stems from a study of vaccination and CD4 T cells after COVID-19. The overall study: Sampling after COVID took place at a median of around 91 days (range 35 to 161) following diagnosis.

Turning to this clonotype: Its matching antigen is unknown.

The CDR3 sequence is 16 residues long. V gave up 5 bases and J gave up 7 bases; unmatched junction bases: 11. In germline, CDR1 is SNHLY, CDR2 FYNNEI. Sequencing of DNA taken from cultured CD4+ T cells relied on the Oncomine TCR Beta short-read assay. TCRdb re-derived calls from the PCR reads in MiXCR, one entry per CDR3 protein. The table shows under 20,000 distinct CDR3 sequences, with about 43% occurring only once. Documented treatment: approximately 9-day PBMC culture with coronavirus spike peptide pools or control peptides (ViraFEST assay). This clonotype was sampled from a human donor who had recovered from COVID-19. The V gene is TRBV2, the J gene TRBJ1-6; 7 positions agree with TRBD1. Specimen: CD4+ T cells from blood, cultured in vitro, collected after SARS-CoV-2 vaccination. CDR3 region: CASSTGSGTANSPLHF. CDR3 nucleotides: TGTGCCAGCAGTACGGGGTCCGGGACAGCCAATTCACCCCTCCACTTT.